This T cell receptor (beta chain) was captured by sequencing in a study of shared clonotypes between healthy human individuals. Turning to the study itself: A donor's plate count was three for CD4 naive and three for CD4 memory; CD8 naive had two and CD8 memory one.

Whole-study results and caveats: In general, naive subsets displayed greater estimated richness than memory subsets did. Genetic and exposure-history diversity was limited by the few donors.

In this sample, this clone turned up once. What it recognizes is unknown. Per the original data handling: Junction-only immunoSEQ sequences carried no quality scores, so filtering differed. Assay: immunoSEQ multiplex PCR; the TCRdb copy retains only in-frame clones and omits some. That table furnishes V, J and clone size, whereas the DNA furnished D and trimming. The sample records approximately 1,000,000 clones, around 78% being singletons. The germline V and J ends were trimmed by 1 base and 3 bases, with 13 bases remaining between them. The CDR3 spans 15 residues. The V gene's germline CDR1 is SGHTA and CDR2 FQGNSA.

Sequenced: memory CD4+ T cells from PBMCs. Subset: CD45RA-negative fraction. The source of this sequence is a man aged 18 to 29 in good health. Some clones in this sample may be carry-over from other donors' samples. The chain couples TRBV7-2 to TRBJ2-7; tentatively, D is TRBD2 (5 bases). CDR3 residues: CASSLGGLANYEQYF. CDR3 DNA sequence: TGTGCCAGCAGCTTAGGCGGCCTAGCTAACTACGAGCAGTACTTC.